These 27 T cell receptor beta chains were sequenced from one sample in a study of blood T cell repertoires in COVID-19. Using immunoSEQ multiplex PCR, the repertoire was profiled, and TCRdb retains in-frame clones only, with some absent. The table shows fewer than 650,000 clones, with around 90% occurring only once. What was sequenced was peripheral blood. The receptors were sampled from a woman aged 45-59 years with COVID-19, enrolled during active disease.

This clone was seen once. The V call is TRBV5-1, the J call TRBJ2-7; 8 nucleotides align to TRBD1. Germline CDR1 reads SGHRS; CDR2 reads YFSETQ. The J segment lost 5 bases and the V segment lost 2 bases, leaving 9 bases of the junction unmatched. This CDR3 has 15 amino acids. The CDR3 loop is CASSFEFGQGNEQYF. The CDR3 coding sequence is TGCGCCAGCAGCTTCGAATTTGGACAGGGAAACGAGCAGTACTTC.

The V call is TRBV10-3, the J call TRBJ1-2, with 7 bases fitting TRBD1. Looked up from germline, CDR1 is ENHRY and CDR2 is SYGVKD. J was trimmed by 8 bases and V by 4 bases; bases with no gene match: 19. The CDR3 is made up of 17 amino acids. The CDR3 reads CAISGEGGLAAVEGYTF. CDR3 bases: TGTGCCATCAGTGGAGAAGGGGGCTTGGCCGCGGTGGAAGGCTACACCTTC.

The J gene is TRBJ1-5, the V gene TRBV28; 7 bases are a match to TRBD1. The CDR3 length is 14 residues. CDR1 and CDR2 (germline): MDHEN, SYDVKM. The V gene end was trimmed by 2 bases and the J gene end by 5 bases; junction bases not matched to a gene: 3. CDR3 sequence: CASSLLDRDQPQHF. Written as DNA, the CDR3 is TGTGCCAGCAGTTTACTTGACAGGGATCAGCCCCAGCATTTT.

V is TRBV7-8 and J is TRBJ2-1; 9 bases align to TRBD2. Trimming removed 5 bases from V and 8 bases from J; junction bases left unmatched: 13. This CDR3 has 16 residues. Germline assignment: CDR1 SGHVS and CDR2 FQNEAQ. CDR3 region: CASSPGLALARDEQFF. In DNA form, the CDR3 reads TGTGCCAGCAGCCCAGGACTAGCGTTGGCCCGCGATGAGCAGTTCTTC.

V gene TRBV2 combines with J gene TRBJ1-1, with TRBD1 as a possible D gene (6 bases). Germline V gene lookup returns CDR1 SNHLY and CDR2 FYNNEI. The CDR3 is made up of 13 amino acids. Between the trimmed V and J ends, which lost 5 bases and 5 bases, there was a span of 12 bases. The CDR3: CASSTGTGTEAFF. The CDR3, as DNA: TGTGCCAGCAGTACAGGGACGGGGACTGAAGCTTTCTTT. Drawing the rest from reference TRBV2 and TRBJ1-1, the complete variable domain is EPEVTQTPSHQVTQMGQEVILRCVPISNHLYFYWYRQILGQKVEFLVSFYNNEISEKSEIFDDQFSVERPDGSNFTLKIRSTKLEDSAMYFCASSTGTGTEAFFGQGTRLTVV.

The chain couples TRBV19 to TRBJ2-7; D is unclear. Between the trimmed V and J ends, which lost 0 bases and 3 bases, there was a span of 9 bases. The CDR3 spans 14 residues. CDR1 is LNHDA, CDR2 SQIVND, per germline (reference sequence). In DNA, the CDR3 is TGTGCCAGTAGTATAGATCTAGAAGTCTACGAGCAGTACTTC. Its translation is CASSIDLEVYEQYF.

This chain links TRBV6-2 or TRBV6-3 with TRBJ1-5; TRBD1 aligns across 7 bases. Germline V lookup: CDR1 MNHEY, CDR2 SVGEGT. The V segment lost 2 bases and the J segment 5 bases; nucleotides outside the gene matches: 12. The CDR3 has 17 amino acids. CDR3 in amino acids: CASSYVDRVPWDQPQHF. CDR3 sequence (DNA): TGTGCCAGCAGTTACGTTGACAGGGTTCCCTGGGATCAGCCCCAGCATTTT.

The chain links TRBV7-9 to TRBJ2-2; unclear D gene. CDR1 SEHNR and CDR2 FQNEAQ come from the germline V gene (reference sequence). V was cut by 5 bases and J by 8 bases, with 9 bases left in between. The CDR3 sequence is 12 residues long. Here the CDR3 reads CASSLSRGELFF. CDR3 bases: TGTGCCAGCAGCCTATCGCGGGGGGAGCTGTTTTTT.

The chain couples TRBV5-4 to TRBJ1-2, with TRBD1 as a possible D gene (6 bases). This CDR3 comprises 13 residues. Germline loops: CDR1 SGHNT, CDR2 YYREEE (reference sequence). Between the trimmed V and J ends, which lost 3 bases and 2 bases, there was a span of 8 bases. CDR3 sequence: CASSWDTNYGYTF. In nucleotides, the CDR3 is TGTGCCAGCAGCTGGGACACCAACTATGGCTACACCTTC.

The DNA of the CDR3 is TGTGCCAGCAGTGAAACTTGGACAGCACCTAGTAATCAGCCCCAGCATTTT. Translation gives CASSETWTAPSNQPQHF. The chain uses TRBV6-1 and TRBJ1-5; D is possibly TRBD1 (6 bases). V gave up 2 bases and J gave up 4 bases, with 18 bases separating them. Germline CDR1 is MNHNS and CDR2 is SASEGT. The CDR3 has 17 residues.

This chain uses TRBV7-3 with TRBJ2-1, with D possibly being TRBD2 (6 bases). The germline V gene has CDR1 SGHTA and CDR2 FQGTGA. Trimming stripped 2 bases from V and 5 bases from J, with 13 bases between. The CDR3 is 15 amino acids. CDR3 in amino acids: CASSLASDYHNEQFF. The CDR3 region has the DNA TGTGCCAGCAGCTTAGCTAGCGATTATCACAATGAGCAGTTCTTC.

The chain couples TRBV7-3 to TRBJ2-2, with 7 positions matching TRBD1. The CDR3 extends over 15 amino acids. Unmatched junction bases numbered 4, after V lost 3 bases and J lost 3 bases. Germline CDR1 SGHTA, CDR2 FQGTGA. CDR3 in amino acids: CASSFFGQDTGELFF. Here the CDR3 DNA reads TGTGCCAGCAGCTTCTTTGGACAGGACACCGGGGAGCTGTTTTTT.

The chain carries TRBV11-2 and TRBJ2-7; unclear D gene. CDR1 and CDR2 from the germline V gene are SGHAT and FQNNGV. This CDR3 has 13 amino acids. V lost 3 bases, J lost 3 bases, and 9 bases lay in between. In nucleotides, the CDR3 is TGTGCCAGCAGCTTGAGCCGGAGCTACGAGCAGTACTTC. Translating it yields CASSLSRSYEQYF.

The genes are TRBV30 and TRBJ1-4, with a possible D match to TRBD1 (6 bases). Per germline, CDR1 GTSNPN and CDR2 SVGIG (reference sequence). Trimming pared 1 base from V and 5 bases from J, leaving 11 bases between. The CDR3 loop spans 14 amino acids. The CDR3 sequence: CAWSGGQLNEKLFF. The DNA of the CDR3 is TGTGCCTGGAGTGGGGGGCAGCTGAATGAAAAACTGTTTTTT.

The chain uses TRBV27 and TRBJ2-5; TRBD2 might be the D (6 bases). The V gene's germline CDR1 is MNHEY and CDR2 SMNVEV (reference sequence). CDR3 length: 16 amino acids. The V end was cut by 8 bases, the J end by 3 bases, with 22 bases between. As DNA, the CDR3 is TGTGCCAGCGGAGGACTACCAGGTGTGGGGGAAGAGACCCAGTACTTC. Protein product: CASGGLPGVGEETQYF.

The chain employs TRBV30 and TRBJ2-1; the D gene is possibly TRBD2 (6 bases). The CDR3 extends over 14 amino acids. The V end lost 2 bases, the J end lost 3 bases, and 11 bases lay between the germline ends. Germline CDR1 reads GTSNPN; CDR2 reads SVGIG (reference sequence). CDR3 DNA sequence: TGTGCCTGGAGTCCCGGGGGTCTCTACAATGAGCAGTTCTTC. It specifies CAWSPGGLYNEQFF.

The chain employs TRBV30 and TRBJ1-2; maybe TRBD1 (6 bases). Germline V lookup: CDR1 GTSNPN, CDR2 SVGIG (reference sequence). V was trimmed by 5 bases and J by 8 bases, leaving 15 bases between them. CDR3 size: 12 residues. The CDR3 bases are TGTGCCTGGGGTACAGGGAAGAGCGGCTACACCTTC. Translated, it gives CAWGTGKSGYTF.

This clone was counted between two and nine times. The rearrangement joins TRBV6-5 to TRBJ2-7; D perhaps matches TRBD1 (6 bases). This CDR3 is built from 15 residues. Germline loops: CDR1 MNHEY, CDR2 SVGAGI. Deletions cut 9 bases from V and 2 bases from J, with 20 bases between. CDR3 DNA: TGTGCCAGTCTCCCCAAGGGGGACGGTGCCTACGAGCAGTACTTC. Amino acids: CASLPKGDGAYEQYF.

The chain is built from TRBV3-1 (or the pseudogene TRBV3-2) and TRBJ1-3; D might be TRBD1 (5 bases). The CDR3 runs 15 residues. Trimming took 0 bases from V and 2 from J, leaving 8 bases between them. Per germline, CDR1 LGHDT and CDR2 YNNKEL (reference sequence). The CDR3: CASSQEAGPGNTIYF. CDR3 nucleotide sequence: TGTGCCAGCAGCCAAGAGGCAGGGCCTGGAAACACCATATATTTT.

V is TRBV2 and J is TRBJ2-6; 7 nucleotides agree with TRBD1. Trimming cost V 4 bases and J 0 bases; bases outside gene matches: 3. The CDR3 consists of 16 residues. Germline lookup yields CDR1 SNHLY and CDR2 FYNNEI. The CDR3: CASSGGQRSGANVLTF. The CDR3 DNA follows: TGTGCCAGCAGTGGGGGACAGCGCTCTGGGGCCAACGTCCTGACTTTC.

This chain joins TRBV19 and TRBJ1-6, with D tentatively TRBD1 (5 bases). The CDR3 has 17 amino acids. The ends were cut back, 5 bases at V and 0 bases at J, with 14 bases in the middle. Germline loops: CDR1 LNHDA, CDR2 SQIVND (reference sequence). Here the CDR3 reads CASSRRDGSSYNSPLHF. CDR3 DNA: TGTGCCAGTAGTCGGCGGGACGGTAGCTCCTATAATTCACCCCTCCACTTT.

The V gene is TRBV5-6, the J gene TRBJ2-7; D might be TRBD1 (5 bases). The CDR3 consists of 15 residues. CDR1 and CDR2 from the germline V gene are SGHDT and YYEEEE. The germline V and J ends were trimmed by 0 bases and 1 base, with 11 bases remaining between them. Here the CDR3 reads CASSLVLGLSYEQYF. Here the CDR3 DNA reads TGTGCCAGCAGCTTGGTTCTGGGGCTATCCTACGAGCAGTACTTC.

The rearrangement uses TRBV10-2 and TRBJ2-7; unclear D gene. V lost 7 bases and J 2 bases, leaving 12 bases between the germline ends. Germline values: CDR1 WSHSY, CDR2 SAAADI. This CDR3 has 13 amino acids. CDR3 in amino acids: CASTSAGPYEQYF. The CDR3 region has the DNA TGCGCCAGCACCTCGGCAGGTCCCTACGAGCAGTACTTC.

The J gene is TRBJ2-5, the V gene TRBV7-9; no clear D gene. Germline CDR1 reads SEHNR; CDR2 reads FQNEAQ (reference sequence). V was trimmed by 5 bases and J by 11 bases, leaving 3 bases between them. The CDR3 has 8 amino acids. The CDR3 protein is CASSLQYF. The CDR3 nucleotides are TGTGCCAGCAGCCTACAGTACTTC.

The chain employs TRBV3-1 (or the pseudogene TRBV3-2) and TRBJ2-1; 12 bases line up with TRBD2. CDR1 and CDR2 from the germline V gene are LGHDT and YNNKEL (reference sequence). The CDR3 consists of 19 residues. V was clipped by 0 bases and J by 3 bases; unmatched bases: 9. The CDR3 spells CASSQDGRLAGAHYNEQFF. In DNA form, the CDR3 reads TGTGCCAGCAGCCAAGATGGCCGACTAGCGGGGGCCCACTACAATGAGCAGTTCTTC.

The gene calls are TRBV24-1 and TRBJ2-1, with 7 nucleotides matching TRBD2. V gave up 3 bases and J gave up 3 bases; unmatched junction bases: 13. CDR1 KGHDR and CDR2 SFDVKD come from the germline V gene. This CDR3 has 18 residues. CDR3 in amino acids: CATSDATTREGSYNEQFF. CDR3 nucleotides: TGTGCCACCAGTGATGCGACAACGAGGGAGGGAAGCTACAATGAGCAGTTCTTC.

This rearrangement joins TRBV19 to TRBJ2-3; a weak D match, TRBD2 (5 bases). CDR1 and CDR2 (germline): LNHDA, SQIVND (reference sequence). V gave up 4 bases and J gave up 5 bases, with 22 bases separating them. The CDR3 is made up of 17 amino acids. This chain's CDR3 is CASSTDFKPPSGDTQYF. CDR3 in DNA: TGTGCCAGTAGTACGGACTTCAAACCTCCTTCGGGAGATACGCAGTATTTT. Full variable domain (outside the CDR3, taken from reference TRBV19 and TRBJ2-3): DGGITQSPKYLFRKEGQNVTLSCEQNLNHDAMYWYRQDPGQGLRLIYYSQIVNDFQKGDIAEGYSVSREKKESFPLTVTSAQKNPTAFYLCASSTDFKPPSGDTQYFGPGTRLTVL.